These 11 T cell receptor beta chains were sequenced from one sample in a study of shared clonotypes between healthy human individuals. Naive CD8 isolation took CD45RO-negative cells positively selected for CCR7 and excluded terminally differentiated effector memory CD45RA+ cells. Profiling relied on immunoSEQ multiplex PCR, and the TCRdb table lists in-frame clones only, not all of them. The data show some 2,100,000 clones, roughly 91% seen once. The specimen sequenced was naive CD8+ T cells from PBMCs. These receptors all come from a man in his late teens or twenties in good health. Some clones in this sample may be carry-over from other donors' samples.

V and J are TRBV10-3 and TRBJ2-2, with 9 bases that match TRBD2. The CDR3 loop spans 16 amino acids. CDR1 and CDR2 from the germline V gene are ENHRY and SYGVKD. V was pared by 8 bases and J by 1 base, with 8 bases of the junction left unmatched. Here the CDR3 reads CAIESREGGNTGELFF. The CDR3 region has the DNA TGTGCCATCGAATCGCGGGAGGGCGGGAACACCGGGGAGCTGTTTTTT.

The CDR3 DNA follows: TGTGCCAGCAGTTTATGGGGGGAAGGAGGAGGCTACACCTTC. Amino acids: CASSLWGEGGGYTF. The J gene is TRBJ1-2, the V gene TRBV27; a possible D gene is TRBD1 (5 bases). Between the trimmed V and J ends, which lost 1 base and 8 bases, there was a span of 14 bases. Looked up from germline, CDR1 is MNHEY and CDR2 is SMNVEV (reference sequence). There are 14 residues in the CDR3.

The V gene is TRBV9, the J gene TRBJ2-2; tentatively, D is TRBD1 (6 bases). V dropped 3 bases and J dropped 4 bases, with 10 bases sitting between them. The length of the CDR3 is 14 residues. Germline CDR1 is SGDLS and CDR2 is YYNGEE. As DNA, the CDR3 is TGTGCCAGCAGCGCCTACAGGGTCACCGGGGAGCTGTTTTTT. As protein: CASSAYRVTGELFF.

V and J are TRBV5-4 and TRBJ1-2; tentative D call: TRBD1 (5 bases). V lost 7 bases and J lost 4, with 17 bases in between. This CDR3 is built from 14 residues. CDR1 is SGHNT and CDR2 is YYREEE in the germline V gene (reference sequence). CDR3 in amino acids: CASLLRGDPYGYTF. In nucleotides, the CDR3 is TGTGCCAGCTTACTGAGAGGGGATCCCTATGGCTACACCTTC.

The rearrangement uses TRBV7-9 and TRBJ2-3; TRBD2 is a possible D gene (6 bases). V lost 7 bases and J 3 bases, leaving 14 bases between the germline ends. Germline loops: CDR1 SEHNR, CDR2 FQNEAQ (reference sequence). The CDR3 runs to 14 residues. CDR3 in amino acids: CASITGAGTDTQYF. The CDR3 nucleotides read TGTGCCAGCATAACGGGAGCCGGGACAGATACGCAGTATTTT.

The chain has TRBV27 and TRBJ1-5; D perhaps matches TRBD1 (5 bases). Trimming stripped 5 bases from V and 3 bases from J, with 17 bases between. CDR1 and CDR2 (germline): MNHEY, SMNVEV (reference sequence). CDR3 length equals 16 residues. The CDR3 sequence is CASSLLTGRLNQPQHF. The CDR3 DNA sequence: TGTGCCAGCAGTCTTCTGACGGGACGCCTCAATCAGCCCCAGCATTTT.

CDR3 region: CASSESKYPYGYTF. The CDR3 DNA reads TGTGCCAGCAGTGAAAGTAAATACCCTTATGGCTACACCTTC. The chain has TRBV6-1 and TRBJ1-2; D unresolved. CDR3 length equals 14 residues. Trimming took 2 bases from V and 5 from J, leaving 12 bases between them. Per the germline V gene, CDR1 is MNHNS and CDR2 is SASEGT.

The chain employs TRBV4-1 and TRBJ1-1; perhaps TRBD1 as D (6 bases). CDR3 length: 15 amino acids. Trimming took off 5 bases at V and 5 bases at J, with 18 bases between the two ends. Germline V lookup: CDR1 MGHRA, CDR2 YSYEKL. CDR3 sequence: CASSEWGPGGTEAFF. CDR3 bases: TGCGCCAGCAGCGAATGGGGGCCGGGAGGAACTGAAGCTTTCTTT.

This clone was seen only once. V is TRBV7-9 and J is TRBJ1-2; D might be TRBD1 (6 bases). Looked up from germline, CDR1 is SEHNR and CDR2 is FQNEAQ (reference sequence). Trimming removed 5 bases from V and 8 bases from J, with 15 bases in between. This CDR3 region has 13 residues. The CDR3 reads CASSPVTGKGYTF. The CDR3, as DNA: TGTGCCAGCAGCCCAGTGACAGGAAAAGGCTACACCTTC.

The gene calls are TRBV18 and TRBJ2-1, with 10 bases aligning to TRBD2. The V gene end was trimmed by 4 bases and the J gene end by 4 bases; junction bases not matched to a gene: 7. The CDR3 covers 16 residues. Germline values: CDR1 KGHSH, CDR2 LQKENI. CDR3 DNA: TGTGCCAGCTCACGGCGGACTAGCGGCATTTACAATGAGCAGTTCTTC. It specifies CASSRRTSGIYNEQFF.

The chain employs TRBV15 and TRBJ2-7; D remains ambiguous. Germline V gene lookup returns CDR1 LNHNV and CDR2 YYDKDF (reference sequence). The V end lost 7 bases, the J end lost 5 bases, and 18 bases lay between the germline ends. CDR3 size: 14 residues. CDR3 nucleotide sequence: TGTGCCACCACCCATAGGGTGGGATCCGACGAGCAGTACTTC. Translation: CATTHRVGSDEQYF.